These 13 T cell receptor beta chains were sequenced from one sample in a study of control samples from healthy donors and cancer patients. Clones were sequenced by immunoSEQ multiplex PCR, and TCRdb holds only the in-frame ones, with some missing. The sample includes around 64,000 clones, roughly nine tenths of them seen just once. Sequencing was performed on PBMCs. These receptors all stem from a man aged 55 to 70 with colorectal cancer.

This clone turned up a few times. The V and J genes are TRBV10-1 and TRBJ2-1, with TRBD1 matching over 9 bases. Germline CDR1 WNHNN, CDR2 SYGVQD (reference sequence). Unmatched junction bases numbered 4, after V lost 4 bases and J lost 9 bases. CDR3 length: 13 amino acids. CDR3 sequence (DNA): TGCGCCAGCAGTGGACAGGGGGAGGGTGAGCAGTTCTTC. Protein sequence: CASSGQGEGEQFF.

J is TRBJ2-3 and V is TRBV10-3; D possibly corresponds to TRBD1 (6 bases). CDR1 is ENHRY and CDR2 is SYGVKD in the germline V gene. Trimming shortened V by 6 bases and J by 2 bases, and 9 bases separated the two germline ends. The CDR3 spans 13 residues. The CDR3 DNA follows: TGTGCCATCAGCAGGGACAACACAGATACGCAGTATTTT. It codes for CAISRDNTDTQYF.

The chain recombines TRBV5-1 with TRBJ1-2, with D hard to call. Germline CDR1 is SGHRS and CDR2 is YFSETQ. This CDR3 contains 15 residues. Trimming left V 4 bases short and J 0 bases short, with 13 bases between. DNA of the CDR3: TGCGCCAGCAGCAGATTGGACTCAGCTAACTATGGCTACACCTTC. Encoded protein: CASSRLDSANYGYTF.

The V call is TRBV5-5, the J call TRBJ1-6, with a tentative D call TRBD1 (6 bases). Germline V CDR1 and CDR2: SGHKS, YYEKEE (reference sequence). The length of the CDR3 is 14 residues. Trimming took off 1 base at V and 9 bases at J, with 11 bases between the two ends. CDR3 bases: TGTGCCAGCAGCTTGTTACAGGGAAGTTCACCCCTCCACTTT. It encodes CASSLLQGSSPLHF.

This sequence joins TRBV7-9 and TRBJ2-7; TRBD2 matches at 7 bases. Germline lookup yields CDR1 SEHNR and CDR2 FQNEAQ (reference sequence). This CDR3 contains 15 residues. V was pared by 1 base and J by 1 base, with 4 bases of the junction left unmatched. The CDR3 region is CASSLDGGYSYEQYF. CDR3 in DNA: TGTGCCAGCAGCTTAGACGGGGGGTATTCCTACGAGCAGTACTTC.

The chain joins TRBV2 to TRBJ1-6; D is undetermined. The CDR3 is made up of 15 amino acids. The V gene's germline CDR1 is SNHLY and CDR2 FYNNEI. Deletions cut 1 base from V and 7 bases from J, with 11 bases between. CDR3 nucleotides: TGTGCCAGCAGTGAAGGAGGAAACATCAATTCACCCCTCCACTTT. Translated: CASSEGGNINSPLHF.

This clone was seen a few times. The chain uses TRBV18 and TRBJ1-4; 7 nucleotides agree with TRBD1. Trimming took 4 bases from V and 5 from J; bases not matched to a gene: 4. CDR3 size: 14 residues. Germline V lookup: CDR1 KGHSH, CDR2 LQKENI. This chain's CDR3 is CASSQAGGNEKLFF. CDR3 in DNA: TGTGCCAGCTCACAGGCAGGGGGGAATGAAAAACTGTTTTTT.

The chain's CDR3 is CAWSSLGEGTNYGYTF. The CDR3 DNA reads TGTGCCTGGAGCTCCCTGGGGGAGGGGACTAACTATGGCTACACCTTC. The rearrangement uses TRBV30 and TRBJ1-2; TRBD1 is a possible D gene (5 bases). The CDR3 length is 16 residues. In germline, CDR1 is GTSNPN, CDR2 SVGIG (reference sequence). The ends were cut back, 3 bases at V and 0 bases at J, with 17 bases in the middle.

The CDR3 DNA follows: TGCGCCAGCAGCCCCACTTGGGGTAAATATGGCTACACCTTC. It is translated as CASSPTWGKYGYTF. V is TRBV5-1 and J is TRBJ1-2; D is ambiguous. This CDR3 is 14 amino acids long. Germline V CDR1 and CDR2: SGHRS, YFSETQ. The ends were cut back, 4 bases at V and 5 bases at J, with 15 bases in the middle.

The gene calls are TRBV20-1 and TRBJ1-1; no clear D gene. V was cut by 6 bases and J by 3 bases, with 8 bases left in between. Germline lookup yields CDR1 DFQATT and CDR2 SNEGSKA (reference sequence). The CDR3 extends over 11 amino acids. CDR3 loop: CSAYQYTEAFF. The CDR3 nucleotides are TGCAGTGCATATCAGTACACTGAAGCTTTCTTT.

CDR3 region: CASSLGVGGRGGYRFF. CDR3 in DNA: TGTGCCAGCAGCTTGGGTGTCGGGGGGCGCGGAGGATACAGGTTTTTT. The rearrangement links TRBV5-5 to TRBJ1-4, with D possibly being TRBD1 (6 bases). CDR1 is SGHKS, CDR2 YYEKEE, per germline (reference sequence). V was cut by 0 bases and J by 16 bases, with 25 bases left in between. The CDR3 totals 16 residues.

This chain uses TRBV18 with TRBJ2-1; TRBD1 matches 9 bases. The CDR3 sequence is 16 residues long. The V gene's germline CDR1 is KGHSH and CDR2 LQKENI. The ends lost 3 bases at V and 3 bases at J; junction bases unmatched: 6. CDR3 sequence: CASSPFRQGDYNEQFF. The CDR3 region has the DNA TGTGCCAGCTCACCCTTTCGACAGGGGGACTACAATGAGCAGTTCTTC.

J is TRBJ2-2 and V is TRBV7-2; D is unclear. V was clipped by 7 bases and J by 7 bases, with 13 bases between them. The CDR3 runs 13 residues. Germline V gives CDR1 SGHTA, CDR2 FQGNSA. CDR3 DNA: TGTGCCAGCACCCCGAACCCACGCGGGGAGCTGTTTTTT. Translating gives CASTPNPRGELFF.